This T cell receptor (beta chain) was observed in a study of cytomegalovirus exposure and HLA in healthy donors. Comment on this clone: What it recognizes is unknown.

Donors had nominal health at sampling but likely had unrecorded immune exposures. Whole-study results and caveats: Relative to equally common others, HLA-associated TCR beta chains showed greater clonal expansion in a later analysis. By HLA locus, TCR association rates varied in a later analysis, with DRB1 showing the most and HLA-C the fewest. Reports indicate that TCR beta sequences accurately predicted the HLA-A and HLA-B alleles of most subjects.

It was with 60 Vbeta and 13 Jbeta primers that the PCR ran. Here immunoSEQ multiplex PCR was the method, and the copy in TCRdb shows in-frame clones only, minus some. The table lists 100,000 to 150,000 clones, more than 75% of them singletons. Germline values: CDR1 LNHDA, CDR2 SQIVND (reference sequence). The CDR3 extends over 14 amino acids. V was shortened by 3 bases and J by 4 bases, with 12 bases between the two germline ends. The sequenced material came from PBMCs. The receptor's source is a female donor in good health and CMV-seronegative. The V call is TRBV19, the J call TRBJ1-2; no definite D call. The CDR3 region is CASSMERVSYGYTF. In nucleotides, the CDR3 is TGTGCCAGTAGTATGGAGAGGGTCTCCTATGGCTACACCTTC.